This entry is about one TCR beta chain. Its binding antigen is unknown. The DNA is left out, because the CDR3 cannot be placed on it with certainty; the CDR3 is given as TCRdb lists it. The data were taken from a study of cytomegalovirus exposure and HLA in healthy donors (dated by TCRdb to about 2017). A note on the overall study: According to an earlier analysis of 550 to 750 of the donors, 150 million to 200 million T cells yielded roughly 110 million unique TCR beta sequences and about 300 Gb of sequence data. An early release that covered 500 to 800 HLA-typed donors contained about 300 gigabases of sequencing data and about 93 million unique TCR sequences. Typing coverage varied by locus: roughly 629-630 donors for A, B, C, DRB1 and DQB1; roughly 560 for DQA1; more than 600 for DPA1; roughly 450 for DPB1. To study patterns of TCR occurrence, a later analysis re-analyzed previously published TCR beta repertoires from 700 or so donors and added high-resolution HLA genotyping. HLA typing covered class I and class II loci at four-digit resolution. All discovery cohort repertoires had been generated using a single sequencing platform. The study aimed to test whether signatures of past pathogen exposure could be identified by cataloging public T cell receptors. Donor age, sex, ethnicity and CMV serostatus were compiled alongside the repertoire data. On average, approximately 250,000 unique TCR beta nucleotide sequences were sequenced per donor among about 400 genotyped donors of the cohort, with roughly 20% of those sequences being non-productive. Roughly 5 DR-DQ haplotypes were handled as single units for association and clustering because linkage in the cohort was strong. High-throughput TCR immunosequencing, statistical association of individual TCRs with disease status, and machine learning were combined to predict cytomegalovirus infection status. In an earlier analysis of roughly 600 of the donors, high-throughput TCR beta sequencing was used to judge whether each TCR beta V gene segment behaved as functional or pseudogenic. In a later genetic analysis, genome-wide SNP genotypes for about three fifths of the roughly 670 donors were used, and that subset was treated as a discovery cohort. The later analysis used no new phenotypic data to find candidate immune exposures, relying instead on TCR beta sequences and their occurrence across donors. Among the roughly 380 genotyped donors, approximately 77% belonged to the genetic ancestry cluster associated with self-reported Caucasian donors. A separate validation cohort of over 95 different subjects was used in addition to the approximately 700-subject first cohort. Using immunosequencing, the study profiled T cell repertoires from around 680 subjects and related those repertoires to cytomegalovirus serostatus. Results and caveats for the whole study, not just this receptor: Assigning TCR associations to individual alleles was difficult when HLA alleles, especially DR and DQ, strongly co-occurred. A group of highly shared sequence variants was considered likely to be a technical artifact of the sequencing pipeline. In an earlier analysis of some 540 of the donors, most TCR beta V segments appeared in productive rearrangements about 90% or about 30% of the time, broadly matching IMGT annotations. Sequencing depth was assumed to be roughly uniform across donors in the presence/absence analyses, though that assumption may not hold. Linkage disequilibrium might explain the correlated functional status among segregating V segments, but an unknown experimental factor could not be ruled out. According to a later analysis, most CMV-associated TCR beta chains appeared to be HLA-restricted, and the HLA associations seemed to be driven largely by CMV exposure. A later genetic analysis associated a missense DCLRE1C variant with V-gene and J-gene trimming of TCR beta chains, and an independent cohort replicated the association. Immune exposure information for the cohort was limited to CMV serostatus. In a later analysis, 16,951 TCR beta sequences were associated with specific HLA alleles at a false discovery rate of 0.05. Because HLA typing was unavailable for some donors at each locus, only the typed subset was used in association tests. The authors suggested that the approach could potentially be extended to other disease states and immunological phenotypes. Across donors, most TCR sequences were observed very rarely, whereas some public TCRs were present in many individuals. A later genetic analysis reported fewer N-insertions in productive TCRs among donors in an Asian-associated ancestry cluster than the roughly 690-donor mean. A later analysis found that HLA-associated TCR beta chains were more clonally expanded and had lower generation probabilities than equally common non-associated chains. The cohort was sequenced for TCR beta chains only, and without alpha or paired-chain data the features that could be detected were limited. In vitro tests confirmed that a few of the cytomegalovirus-associated TCR beta chains recognize cytomegalovirus antigens. In a later analysis, several top co-occurrence clusters were reported to appear linked to parvovirus B19, influenza, CMV and Epstein-Barr virus. The classifier was reported to diagnose cytomegalovirus status with high specificity and sensitivity in both the original and validation cohorts. A total of some 180 TCR beta chains were listed by the study as associated with cytomegalovirus. A further reported finding was that TCR beta sequences accurately predicted the HLA-A and HLA-B alleles for most subjects in the first cohort. Because counts were too low, 15 to 20 rarely observed V segments, including chromosome 9 orphons, were excluded from the earlier analysis of roughly 580 of the donors. A later analysis found that TCR association rates varied across HLA loci, with DRB1 alleles showing the most associated TCRs and HLA-C alleles the fewest.

The protocol used for the library was the immunoSEQ multiplex PCR assay. For the multiplex PCR, a mixture combining 60 forward primers for TCR Vbeta segments and 13 reverse primers for TCR Jbeta segments was used. A multiplex PCR assay on genomic DNA amplified the CDR3 region of rearranged TCR beta genes. Amplified TCR beta libraries were sequenced as 87-base-pair reads on the Illumina HiSeq System. On the authors' methods: A later analysis tallied 75 million to 95 million unique TCR beta chains across the 700 or so repertoires, and approximately 9.9 million of those chains were shared by two or more donors. To remove PCR and sequencing errors, raw reads were error-corrected and collapsed into unique sequences using a nearest-neighbor algorithm that merged closely related sequences. V, D and J gene segments were assigned by aligning CDR3 sequences to IMGT reference sequences. For a sequence to be retained, a match of at least six nucleotides was required to both a V gene segment and a J gene segment. A rearrangement was called productive if the CDR3 had no stop codons and remained in frame with V and J, and every other rearrangement was called non-productive. CDR3 was defined by IMGT convention, running from the second conserved V-encoded cysteine to the conserved J-encoded phenylalanine. The earlier analysis of a few hundred of the donors excluded sequences that lacked an unambiguous match to a single V gene segment. An earlier analysis of fewer than 650 of the donors classified V segments as functional when productive rearrangements were above 56.7% and as segregating when the standard deviation between donors was above 5%. A statistical classification framework was developed to diagnose cytomegalovirus status using the catalog of TCR beta chain sequences. In a later analysis, TCR nucleotide sequences were compared against IMGT/GENE-DB human TR gene sequences so that V and J genes could be assigned. A later analysis assigned CDR3 sequences and most-parsimonious VDJ recombination scenarios with the TCRdist pipeline. In a later analysis, each TCR beta chain was defined by its CDR3 amino acid sequence together with its V-gene family, and reads lacking a unique V-gene family were excluded. In a later analysis, fewer than 650 highly shared, low-generation-probability nucleotide sequences were removed to address suspected cross-contamination and a sequencing artifact. In a later analysis, a clonal expansion index was calculated for each public chain from normalized within-repertoire ranks of inferred template counts. In a later analysis, generation probabilities were computed using a VDJ recombination model fitted to out-of-frame rearrangements, and the results were checked against IGoR. A later analysis scored TCR-TCR, TCR-HLA and TCR-CMV co-occurrence with hypergeometric tests, applying a repertoire-size bias correction to TCR pairs. In a later analysis, false discovery rates were estimated by permuting HLA or CMV assignments 20 times. In a later analysis, co-occurring TCRs were grouped using DBSCAN, with TCRdist sequence similarity added in when clustering inside HLA-allele-positive subsets. Co-occurrence clustering excluded repertoires with fewer than 30,000 or more than 120,000 public chains, plus five with anomalous nucleotide sharing. The source is immuneACCESS, and TCRdb retained only in-frame sequences with V and J called. Part of the clones is not carried over; for the studies checked, unresolved V genes explain less than half of this, and the remainder is unexplained. V and J calls plus clone size are reproduced from that table; the DNA served to infer D and trimming. The table for this sample lists about 160,000 clones; around three quarters of them were counted only once. In total, the top ten clones hold around 6.8% of the sample.

The cohort consisted of more than 650 healthy bone marrow donors. At the time of sampling, every cohort member was nominally healthy, though immune exposures that went unrecorded were likely present. The donor was CMV seropositive and was included in the group of some 290 seropositive cohort members. Each donor provided a peripheral blood sample, and peripheral blood mononuclear cells were used for TCR beta sequencing. Genomic DNA was extracted from the blood cell samples with the Qiagen DNeasy Blood Extraction Kit. The sequence was obtained from a man aged 40-50 years in good health and CMV-seropositive. The material sequenced was PBMCs.

The CDR3 reads CASSVGRGARGHEQCF. The rearrangement joined TRBV9 to TRBJ2-7; the table calls TRBD2, which could not be checked here. Taken from cysteine to phenylalanine, the CDR3 has 16 residues. Reading the germline V gene gives CDR1 SGDLS and CDR2 YYNGEE.